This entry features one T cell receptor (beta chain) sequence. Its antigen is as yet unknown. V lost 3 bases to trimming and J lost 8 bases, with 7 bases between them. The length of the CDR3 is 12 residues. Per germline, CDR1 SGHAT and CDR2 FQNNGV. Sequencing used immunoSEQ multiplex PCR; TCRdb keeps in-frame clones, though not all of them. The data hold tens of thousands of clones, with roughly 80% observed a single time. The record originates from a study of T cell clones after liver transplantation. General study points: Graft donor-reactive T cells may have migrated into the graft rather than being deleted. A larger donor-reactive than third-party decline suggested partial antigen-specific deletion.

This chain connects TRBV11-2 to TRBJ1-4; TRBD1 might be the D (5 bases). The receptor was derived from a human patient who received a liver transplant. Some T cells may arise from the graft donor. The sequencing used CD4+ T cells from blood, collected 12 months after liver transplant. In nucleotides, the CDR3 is TGTGCCAGCAGCTTTTGGGGGGAAAAACTGTTTTTT. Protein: CASSFWGEKLFF. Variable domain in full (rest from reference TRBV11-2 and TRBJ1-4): EAGVAQSPRYKIIEKRQSVAFWCNPISGHATLYWYQQILGQGPKLLIQFQNNGVVDDSQLPKDRFSAERLKGVDSTLKIQPAKLEDSAVYLCASSFWGEKLFFGSGTQLSVL.